The sequence of this T cell receptor beta chain was determined in a study of blood T cell repertoires in COVID-19. Libraries were prepared by immunoSEQ multiplex PCR; TCRdb keeps only in-frame clonotypes and omits some of them. Of 84,000 or so clones listed, nearly 90% are singletons. The CDR3 contains 15 residues. CDR1 is SNHLY and CDR2 is FYNNEI in the germline V gene. V lost 1 base and J lost 5, with 14 bases in between. The receptor comes from a man in his 70s with acute or convalescent COVID-19. The genes are TRBV2 and TRBJ1-1; D remains ambiguous. The sequenced material came from peripheral blood. In nucleotides, the CDR3 is TGTGCCAGCAGTGAAGAACGAGGCACTGGGACTGAAGCTTTCTTT. Residues: CASSEERGTGTEAFF.